A single sample is the source of the 27 T cell receptor beta chains below, sequenced in a study of CD8+ T cells in alopecia areata. Sample treatment: oral pan-JAK inhibitor, 5-10 mg twice daily. Extracted from the samples, RNA was reverse transcribed into cDNA to serve as the sequencing template. TCRdb's copy holds only in-frame clones and misses some; the assay was immunoSEQ multiplex PCR. The sample has about 260,000 clones; about 62% are singletons. The sample was CD4+ T cells sorted from blood, taken at roughly week 53, from a patient treated with tofacitinib. These receptor sequences come from a human donor with alopecia areata.

The chain couples TRBV11-3 to TRBJ2-7; unclear D gene. The germline V gene has CDR1 SGHNT and CDR2 YENEEA. Trimming took off 5 bases at V and 0 bases at J, with 5 bases between the two ends. This CDR3 is built from 12 residues. CDR3 in amino acids: CASSPSSYEQYF. The DNA for the CDR3 is TGTGCCAGCAGCCCGAGCTCCTACGAGCAGTACTTC.

This clone has just a few counts. The V and J genes are TRBV19 and TRBJ2-3, with D tentatively TRBD1 or TRBD2 (6 bases each). The CDR3 has 14 amino acids. Trimming took off 11 bases at V and 2 bases at J, with 17 bases between the two ends. Germline values: CDR1 LNHDA, CDR2 SQIVND (reference sequence). CDR3 nucleotides: TGTGCCTGCAACGGGGGCCCCCCCACAGATACGCAGTATTTT. This sequence encodes CACNGGPPTDTQYF.

V usage is TRBV7-2 and J usage is TRBJ2-5; D call uncertain. Germline assignment: CDR1 SGHTA and CDR2 FQGNSA. The CDR3 extends over 13 amino acids. V was trimmed by 4 bases and J by 2 bases, leaving 8 bases between them. Here the CDR3 reads CASSSRNQETQYF. DNA of the CDR3: TGTGCCAGCAGCTCCAGGAATCAAGAGACCCAGTACTTC.

In this sample, this clone is medium-sized (0.01 to 0.1%). The chain uses TRBV30 and TRBJ2-1; D remains ambiguous. Germline V gives CDR1 GTSNPN, CDR2 SVGIG (reference sequence). This CDR3 contains 11 residues. The germline V and J ends were trimmed by 3 bases and 9 bases, with 9 bases remaining between them. The chain's CDR3 is CAWSERAEQFF. CDR3 in DNA: TGTGCCTGGAGCGAAAGGGCTGAGCAGTTCTTC.

CDR3 coding DNA: TGCAGCGTTGAGGGTGGGGGACAGGGACAAGAGACCCAGTACTTC. Translation: CSVEGGGQGQETQYF. V gene TRBV29-1 combines with J gene TRBJ2-5; 9 nucleotides align to TRBD1. V gave up 3 bases and J gave up 2 bases; unmatched junction bases: 7. Germline V gives CDR1 SQVTM, CDR2 ANQGSEA. The CDR3 runs 15 residues.

This chain joins TRBV5-1 and TRBJ1-6; possible D gene TRBD1, 6 bases. The CDR3 consists of 13 residues. Germline V gene lookup returns CDR1 SGHRS and CDR2 YFSETQ. Trimming took off 4 bases at V and 7 bases at J, with 9 bases between the two ends. The DNA for the CDR3 is TGCGCCAGCAGCGCGGACAGAAATTCACCCCTCCACTTT. Translation: CASSADRNSPLHF. Based on the CDR3 plus reference TRBV5-1 and TRBJ1-6, the full variable domain is KAGVTQTPRYLIKTRGQQVTLSCSPISGHRSVSWYQQTPGQGLQFLFEYFSETQRNKGNFPGRFSGRQFSNSRSEMNVSTLELGDSALYLCASSADRNSPLHFGNGTRLTVT.

This clone was counted only a few times. This chain connects TRBV5-1 to TRBJ2-1; 11 nucleotides line up with TRBD2. Germline CDR1 SGHRS, CDR2 YFSETQ. This CDR3 contains 13 residues. V trimming: 4 bases; J trimming: 10 bases; junction bases outside the gene matches: 4. CDR3 coding DNA: TGCGCCAGCAGCCCTAGCGGGGGGTCAGAGCAGTTCTTC. Translation gives CASSPSGGSEQFF.

The CDR3 here is CACSGRRNTEAFF. Here the CDR3 DNA reads TGTGCCTGCAGCGGCAGGCGAAACACTGAAGCTTTCTTT. The V call is TRBV30, the J call TRBJ1-1, with D unresolved. CDR3 length equals 13 residues. V gave up 6 bases and J gave up 2 bases, with 13 bases separating them. Germline-derived CDR1 and CDR2 are GTSNPN and SVGIG (reference sequence).

The sample holds a few counts of this clone. The chain couples TRBV4-2 to TRBJ2-2; 7 nucleotides agree with TRBD2. The CDR3 is made up of 16 amino acids. In germline, CDR1 is LGHNA, CDR2 YNFKEQ. With 1 base clipped from V and 3 bases from J, the junction kept 5 bases outside the gene matches. CDR3 nucleotides: TGTGCCAGCAGCCAAGGGGAGGGGACCCACACCGGGGAGCTGTTTTTT. This gives the protein CASSQGEGTHTGELFF.

The chain has TRBV25-1 and TRBJ2-7; a possible D gene is TRBD1 (5 bases). Germline V gene sequence: CDR1 MGHDK, CDR2 SYGVNS. This CDR3 contains 13 residues. V lost 3 bases and J lost 4, with 10 bases in between. The CDR3 nucleotides are TGTGCCAGCAGTGACAGGGTAGGGTACGAGCAGTACTTC. Its translation is CASSDRVGYEQYF.

The chain is built from TRBV5-6 and TRBJ1-2, with D perhaps TRBD1 (5 bases). Per the germline V gene, CDR1 is SGHDT and CDR2 is YYEEEE. The length of the CDR3 is 15 residues. The V and J ends lost 1 base and 6 bases respectively, with 16 bases between them. This CDR3 reads CASSLLEGHSHGYTF. In DNA, the CDR3 is TGTGCCAGCAGCTTGCTCGAGGGGCACAGCCATGGCTACACCTTC.

Only a few counts were recorded for this clone. V and J are TRBV7-3 and TRBJ2-1; 7 bases fit TRBD1. This CDR3 is built from 14 residues. From germline, CDR1 is SGHTA and CDR2 FQGTGA. Losses at the gene ends were 4 bases for V and 2 bases for J; bases not matched to a gene: 2. The CDR3 DNA reads as TGTGCCAGCAGCTCCACAGGGGCCTACAATGAGCAGTTCTTC. It encodes CASSSTGAYNEQFF.

This clone appeared once. V usage is TRBV4-1 and J usage is TRBJ2-4; D uncertain. Trimming shortened V by 1 base and J by 8 bases, and 12 bases separated the two germline ends. The germline V gene encodes CDR1 MGHRA and CDR2 YSYEKL. CDR3 length equals 14 residues. CDR3 coding DNA: TGCGCCAGCAGCCAAGTTGGTCAAATACACATTCAGTACTTC. Translation: CASSQVGQIHIQYF.

This clone occurred once. The rearrangement uses TRBV29-1 and TRBJ2-3; D might be TRBD1 (6 bases). Germline loops: CDR1 SQVTM, CDR2 ANQGSEA. Trimming left V 4 bases short and J 1 base short, with 9 bases between. The CDR3 sequence is 13 residues long. CDR3 coding DNA: TGCAGCGTTGGCCGGACAGGCACAGATACGCAGTATTTT. Translated: CSVGRTGTDTQYF.

This chain uses TRBV7-3 with TRBJ2-1; perhaps TRBD2 as D (6 bases). The CDR3 is 14 residues long. Germline lookup yields CDR1 SGHTA and CDR2 FQGTGA. V dropped 0 bases and J dropped 5 bases, with 8 bases sitting between them. CDR3 sequence (DNA): TGTGCCAGCAGCTTAACGCGGGATCACAATGAGCAGTTCTTC. Translation gives CASSLTRDHNEQFF.

This chain links TRBV7-9 with TRBJ1-5, with D tentatively TRBD1 (6 bases). The CDR3 has 13 residues. Germline loops: CDR1 SEHNR, CDR2 FQNEAQ (reference sequence). The germline V and J ends were trimmed by 4 bases and 2 bases, with 6 bases remaining between them. For the CDR3, the DNA is TGTGCCAGCAGCTACAGGGGCAATCAGCCCCAGCATTTT. Translated, it gives CASSYRGNQPQHF.

The chain uses TRBV18 and TRBJ1-1; maybe TRBD1 (5 bases). In germline, CDR1 is KGHSH, CDR2 LQKENI. This CDR3 comprises 17 residues. Trimming removed 0 bases from V and 1 base from J, with 15 bases in between. The CDR3 bases are TGTGCCAGCTCACCACCCTGGGACGGGAAAACGAACACTGAAGCTTTCTTT. Its protein product is CASSPPWDGKTNTEAFF.

The chain couples TRBV19 to TRBJ1-2; D ambiguous. This CDR3 has 14 residues. Deletions cut 3 bases from V and 4 bases from J, with 12 bases between. From germline, CDR1 is LNHDA and CDR2 SQIVND (reference sequence). The CDR3 DNA follows: TGTGCCAGTAGTATCACCAGTCTTCGCTATGGCTACACCTTC. Translated, it gives CASSITSLRYGYTF.

The chain is built from TRBV30 and TRBJ2-6; 10 bases map to TRBD1. With V trimmed by 1 base and J by 0 bases, 12 bases remained unmatched. The CDR3 is 20 residues long. Looked up from germline, CDR1 is GTSNPN and CDR2 is SVGIG (reference sequence). The CDR3 loop is CAWSGITWGQGRSGANVLTF. CDR3 DNA sequence: TGTGCCTGGAGTGGTATCACTTGGGGACAGGGGCGCTCTGGGGCCAACGTCCTGACTTTC.

The V and J genes are TRBV5-1 and TRBJ1-2, with D unclear. V was clipped by 4 bases and J by 3 bases, with 13 bases between them. Germline lookup yields CDR1 SGHRS and CDR2 YFSETQ. This CDR3 has 14 residues. In DNA form, the CDR3 reads TGCGCCAGCAGCCGAGCGGGGTTCGACTATGGCTACACCTTC. This encodes CASSRAGFDYGYTF.

The J gene is TRBJ1-2, the V gene TRBV7-9; D not certain. Looked up from germline, CDR1 is SEHNR and CDR2 is FQNEAQ (reference sequence). CDR3 length: 15 residues. With 3 bases removed from V and 8 bases from J, the gap between germline ends came to 19 bases. The DNA for the CDR3 is TGTGCCAGCAGCTTGCGAGAAGGTCCTACGACGGGCTACACCTTC. This encodes CASSLREGPTTGYTF.

V usage is TRBV5-6 and J usage is TRBJ1-5, with a weak D call TRBD1 (5 bases). Germline V gives CDR1 SGHDT, CDR2 YYEEEE. V lost 0 bases and J lost 3, with 13 bases in between. This CDR3 region has 16 residues. CDR3: CASSLGGRGSNQPQHF. CDR3 in DNA: TGTGCCAGCAGCTTGGGAGGGCGGGGCTCCAATCAGCCCCAGCATTTT.

The rearrangement uses TRBV9 and TRBJ2-7; 10 bases map to TRBD2. The germline gives CDR1 SGDLS, CDR2 YYNGEE. The V and J ends lost 5 bases and 4 bases, in that order; junction bases with no gene match: 9. This CDR3 has 15 residues. The CDR3 DNA reads TGTGCCAGCAGTTCTAATCTAGCGGGGGCGTACGAGCAGTACTTC. Translation: CASSSNLAGAYEQYF.

The V gene is TRBV6-5, the J gene TRBJ2-5; D could derive from TRBD1 or TRBD2 (5 bases each). In germline, CDR1 is MNHEY, CDR2 SVGAGI. The CDR3 is 14 amino acids. V lost 3 bases to trimming and J lost 7 bases, with 15 bases between them. CDR3 bases: TGTGCCAGCAGTTATCCCGGGACCCCCGGGACCCAGTACTTC. Translation gives CASSYPGTPGTQYF.

This clone has just a few counts. The chain links TRBV5-1 to TRBJ2-7, with 7 bases lining up with TRBD1. The CDR3 sequence is 13 residues long. The V gene end was trimmed by 4 bases and the J gene end by 7 bases; junction bases not matched to a gene: 8. The germline CDR1 and CDR2 sequences are SGHRS and YFSETQ. DNA for the CDR3: TGCGCCAGCAGCCAAGAGACAGGGAAGGAGCAGTACTTC. This gives the protein CASSQETGKEQYF.

V and J are TRBV9 and TRBJ1-2, with D possibly matching TRBD1 (5 bases). V dropped 0 bases and J dropped 8 bases, with 14 bases sitting between them. This CDR3 spans 14 amino acids. The germline CDR1 and CDR2 sequences are SGDLS and YYNGEE. CDR3 in amino acids: CASSVEWQGGGYTF. CDR3 DNA sequence: TGTGCCAGCAGCGTAGAGTGGCAGGGAGGAGGCTACACCTTC.

As concerns this clone: The sample holds other DNA sequences that translate to the same CDR3. The gene calls are TRBV30 and TRBJ2-1; no firm D call. Germline V gives CDR1 GTSNPN, CDR2 SVGIG (reference sequence). The CDR3 loop spans 12 amino acids. V was pared by 2 bases and J by 3 bases, with 5 bases between. The CDR3 reads CAWSSRYNEQFF. CDR3 nucleotides: TGTGCCTGGAGTTCTCGCTACAATGAGCAGTTCTTC.